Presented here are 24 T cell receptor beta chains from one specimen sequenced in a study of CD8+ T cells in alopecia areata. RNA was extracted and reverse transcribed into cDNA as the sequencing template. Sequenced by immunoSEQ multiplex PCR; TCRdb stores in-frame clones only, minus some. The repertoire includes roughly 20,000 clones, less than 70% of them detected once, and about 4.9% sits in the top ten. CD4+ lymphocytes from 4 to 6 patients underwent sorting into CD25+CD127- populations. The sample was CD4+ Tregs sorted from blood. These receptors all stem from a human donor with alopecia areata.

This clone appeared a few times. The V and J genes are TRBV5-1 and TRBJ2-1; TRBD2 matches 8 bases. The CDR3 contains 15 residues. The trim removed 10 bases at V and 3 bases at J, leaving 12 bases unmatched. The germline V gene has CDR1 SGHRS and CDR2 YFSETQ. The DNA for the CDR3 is TGCGCCCGCGGCCGGGGGGGAGCTAACTACAATGAGCAGTTCTTC. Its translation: CARGRGGANYNEQFF. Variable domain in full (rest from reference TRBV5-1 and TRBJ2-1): KAGVTQTPRYLIKTRGQQVTLSCSPISGHRSVSWYQQTPGQGLQFLFEYFSETQRNKGNFPGRFSGRQFSNSRSEMNVSTLELGDSALYLCARGRGGANYNEQFFGPGTRLTVL.

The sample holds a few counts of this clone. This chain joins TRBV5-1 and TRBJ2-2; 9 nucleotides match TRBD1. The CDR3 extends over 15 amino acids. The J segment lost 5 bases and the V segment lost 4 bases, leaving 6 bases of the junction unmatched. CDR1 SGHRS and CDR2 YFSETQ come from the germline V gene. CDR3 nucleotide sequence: TGCGCCAGCAGCCGGGACAGGGTTCAGACCGGGGAGCTGTTTTTT. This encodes CASSRDRVQTGELFF.

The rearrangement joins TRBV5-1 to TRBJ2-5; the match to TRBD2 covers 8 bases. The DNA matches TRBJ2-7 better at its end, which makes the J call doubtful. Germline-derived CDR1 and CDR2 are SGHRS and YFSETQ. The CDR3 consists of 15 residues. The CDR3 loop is CASSPGTRDSYEQYF. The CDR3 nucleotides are TGCGCCAGCAGTCCCGGGACTAGGGACTCCTACGAGCAGTACTTC.

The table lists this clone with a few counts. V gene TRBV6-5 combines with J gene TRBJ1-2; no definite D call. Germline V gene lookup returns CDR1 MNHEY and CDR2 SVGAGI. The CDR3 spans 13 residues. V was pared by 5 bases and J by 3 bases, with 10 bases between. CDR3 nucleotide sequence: TGTGCCAGCAGTCGCACATTATACTATGGCTACACCTTC. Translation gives CASSRTLYYGYTF.

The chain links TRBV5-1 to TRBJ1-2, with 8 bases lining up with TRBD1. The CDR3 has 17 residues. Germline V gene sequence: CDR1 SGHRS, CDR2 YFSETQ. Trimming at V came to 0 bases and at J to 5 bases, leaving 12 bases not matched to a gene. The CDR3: CASSLAAGTGPLYGYTF. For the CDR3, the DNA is TGCGCCAGCAGCTTGGCCGCTGGGACAGGTCCTCTTTATGGCTACACCTTC. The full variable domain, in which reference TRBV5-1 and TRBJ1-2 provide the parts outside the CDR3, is KAGVTQTPRYLIKTRGQQVTLSCSPISGHRSVSWYQQTPGQGLQFLFEYFSETQRNKGNFPGRFSGRQFSNSRSEMNVSTLELGDSALYLCASSLAAGTGPLYGYTFGSGTRLTVV.

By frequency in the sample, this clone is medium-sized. CDR3 in DNA: TGTGCCAGCAGCTTCCGACGACAAGAGACCCAGTACTTC. It yields the protein CASSFRRQETQYF. This chain connects TRBV7-2 to TRBJ2-5; D is ambiguous. V was shortened by 3 bases and J by 2 bases, with 7 bases between the two germline ends. Germline V gene lookup returns CDR1 SGHTA and CDR2 FQGNSA. This CDR3 spans 13 amino acids.

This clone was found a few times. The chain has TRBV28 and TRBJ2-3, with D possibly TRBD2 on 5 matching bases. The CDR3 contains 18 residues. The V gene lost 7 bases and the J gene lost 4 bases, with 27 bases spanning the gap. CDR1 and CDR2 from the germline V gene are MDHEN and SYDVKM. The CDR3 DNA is TGTGCCAGCACCCTCTCCCCCCTAAGTAGTACGCGGGCAGATACGCAGTATTTT. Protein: CASTLSPLSSTRADTQYF.

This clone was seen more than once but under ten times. The CDR3 reads CASRGDRVNPQYF. DNA of the CDR3: TGTGCCTCCCGGGGGGACAGGGTAAATCCGCAGTATTTT. The chain combines TRBV6-5 with TRBJ2-3; 9 nucleotides align to TRBD1. The CDR3 covers 13 residues. J was trimmed by 10 bases and V by 11 bases; bases with no gene match: 13. The germline CDR1 and CDR2 sequences are MNHEY and SVGAGI.

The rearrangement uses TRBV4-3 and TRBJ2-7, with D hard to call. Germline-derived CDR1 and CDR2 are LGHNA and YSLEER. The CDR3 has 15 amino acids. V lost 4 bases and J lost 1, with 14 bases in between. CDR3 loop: CASSRSLVGSYEQYF. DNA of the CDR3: TGCGCCAGCAGCCGATCCCTCGTTGGGTCCTACGAGCAGTACTTC.

CDR3 DNA: TGTGCCTGGAGTGTACTCCTGCGCAGGGCCCAGATCTCTGGAAACACCATATATTTT. Its translation: CAWSVLLRRAQISGNTIYF. The genes are TRBV30 and TRBJ1-3; the D gene is possibly TRBD1 (5 bases). The CDR3 loop spans 19 amino acids. Trimming shortened V by 0 bases and J by 0 bases, and 21 bases separated the two germline ends. Germline V lookup: CDR1 GTSNPN, CDR2 SVGIG (reference sequence).

CDR3 region: CASSTGLAGAGQYF. The CDR3 region has the DNA TGTGCCAGCTCAACGGGACTAGCGGGAGCTGGGCAGTACTTC. V and J are TRBV18 and TRBJ2-7; 14 bases are shared with TRBD2. CDR1 is KGHSH and CDR2 is LQKENI in the germline V gene. This CDR3 is built from 14 residues. Unmatched junction bases numbered 6, after V lost 5 bases and J lost 9 bases. The full variable domain, with the rest looked up from reference TRBV18 and TRBJ2-7, is NAGVMQNPRHLVRRRGQEARLRCSPMKGHSHVYWYRQLPEEGLKFMVYLQKENIIDESGMPKERFSAEFPKEGPSILRIQQVVRGDSAAYFCASSTGLAGAGQYFGPGTRLTVT.

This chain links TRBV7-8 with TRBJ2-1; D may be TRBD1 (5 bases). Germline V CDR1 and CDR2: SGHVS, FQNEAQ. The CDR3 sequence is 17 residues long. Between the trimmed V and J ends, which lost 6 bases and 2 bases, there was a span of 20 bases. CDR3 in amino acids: CASSFSFGAAAYNEQFF. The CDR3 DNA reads TGTGCCAGCAGTTTTTCTTTTGGGGCCGCCGCCTACAATGAGCAGTTCTTC.

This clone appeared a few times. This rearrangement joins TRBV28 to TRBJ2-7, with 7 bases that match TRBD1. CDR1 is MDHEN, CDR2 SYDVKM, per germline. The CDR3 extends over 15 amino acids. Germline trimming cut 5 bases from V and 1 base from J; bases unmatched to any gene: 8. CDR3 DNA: TGTGCCAGCAGTCTCGCAGGGACAGCATCCTACGAGCAGTACTTC. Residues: CASSLAGTASYEQYF.

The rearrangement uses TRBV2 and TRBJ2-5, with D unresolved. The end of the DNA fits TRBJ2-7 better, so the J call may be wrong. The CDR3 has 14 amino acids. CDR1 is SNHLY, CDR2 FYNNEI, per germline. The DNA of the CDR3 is TGTGCCAGCAGTGACGGTATACGTTCCTACGAGCAGTACTTC. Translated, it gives CASSDGIRSYEQYF.

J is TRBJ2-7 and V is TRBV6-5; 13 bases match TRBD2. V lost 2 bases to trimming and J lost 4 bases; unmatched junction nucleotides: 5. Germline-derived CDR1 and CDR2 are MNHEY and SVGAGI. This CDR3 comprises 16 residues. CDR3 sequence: CASSYALAGGPYEQYF. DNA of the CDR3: TGTGCCAGCAGTTACGCACTAGCGGGAGGGCCTTACGAGCAGTACTTC.

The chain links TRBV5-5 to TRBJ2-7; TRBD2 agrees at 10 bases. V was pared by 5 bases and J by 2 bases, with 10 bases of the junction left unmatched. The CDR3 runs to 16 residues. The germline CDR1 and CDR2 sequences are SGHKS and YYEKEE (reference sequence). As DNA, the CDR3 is TGTGCCAGCAGTCCTGGGACTAGCGTCATCACCTACGAGCAGTACTTC. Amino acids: CASSPGTSVITYEQYF.

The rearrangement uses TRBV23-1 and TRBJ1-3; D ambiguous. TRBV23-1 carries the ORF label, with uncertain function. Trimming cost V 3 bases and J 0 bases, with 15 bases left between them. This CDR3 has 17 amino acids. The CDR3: CASSHCEDGTSGNTIYF. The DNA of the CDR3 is TGCGCCAGCAGTCATTGCGAGGACGGAACCTCTGGAAACACCATATATTTT.

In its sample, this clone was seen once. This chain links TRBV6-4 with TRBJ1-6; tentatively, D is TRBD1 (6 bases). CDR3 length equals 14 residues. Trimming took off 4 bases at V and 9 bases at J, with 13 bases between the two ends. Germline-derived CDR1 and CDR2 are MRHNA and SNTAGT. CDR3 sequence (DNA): TGTGCCAGCAGTGTGGACAGCCTAGGTTCACCCCTCCACTTT. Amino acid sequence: CASSVDSLGSPLHF.

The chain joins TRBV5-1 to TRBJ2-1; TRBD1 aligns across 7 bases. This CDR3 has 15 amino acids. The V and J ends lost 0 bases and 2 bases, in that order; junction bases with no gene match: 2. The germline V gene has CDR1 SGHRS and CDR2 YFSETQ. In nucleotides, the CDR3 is TGCGCCAGCAGCTTGGGAGGGACAGCCTACAATGAGCAGTTCTTC. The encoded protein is CASSLGGTAYNEQFF.

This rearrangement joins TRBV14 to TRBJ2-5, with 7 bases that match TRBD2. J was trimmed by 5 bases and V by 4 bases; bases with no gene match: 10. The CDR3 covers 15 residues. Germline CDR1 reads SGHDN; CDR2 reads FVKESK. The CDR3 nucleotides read TGTGCCAGCAGCCCCGACAATCGGCGGGGGGAGACCCAGTACTTC. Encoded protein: CASSPDNRRGETQYF.

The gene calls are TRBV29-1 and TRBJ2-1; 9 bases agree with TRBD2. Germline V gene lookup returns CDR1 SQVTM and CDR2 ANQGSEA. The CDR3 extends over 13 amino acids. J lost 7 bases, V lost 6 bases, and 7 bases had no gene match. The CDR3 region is CSVGGRASNEQFF. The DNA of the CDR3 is TGCAGCGTAGGCGGGAGGGCCTCAAATGAGCAGTTCTTC.

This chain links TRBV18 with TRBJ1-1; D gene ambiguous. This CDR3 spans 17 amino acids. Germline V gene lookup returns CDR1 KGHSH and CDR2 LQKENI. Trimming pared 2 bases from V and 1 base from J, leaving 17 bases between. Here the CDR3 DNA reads TGTGCCAGCTCACCAAGACCGGGGTTCGGGGAGAACACTGAAGCTTTCTTT. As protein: CASSPRPGFGENTEAFF.

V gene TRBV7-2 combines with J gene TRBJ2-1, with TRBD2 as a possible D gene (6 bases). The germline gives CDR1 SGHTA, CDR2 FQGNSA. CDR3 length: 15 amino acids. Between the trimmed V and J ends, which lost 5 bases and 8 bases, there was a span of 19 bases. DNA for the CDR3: TGTGCCAGCAGCCCACTAGCTACGATGGTGGATGAGCAGTTCTTC. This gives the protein CASSPLATMVDEQFF.

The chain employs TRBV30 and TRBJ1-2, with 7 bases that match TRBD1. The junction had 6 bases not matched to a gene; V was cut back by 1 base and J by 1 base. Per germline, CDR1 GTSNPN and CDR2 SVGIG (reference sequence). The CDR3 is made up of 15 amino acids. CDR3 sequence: CAWSGGTDLNYGYTF. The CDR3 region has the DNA TGTGCCTGGAGTGGCGGGACAGACCTTAACTATGGCTACACCTTC.